The clone carrying this T cell receptor beta chain was detected once. Its target is unknown. In the original analysis: Quality scores were absent from the junction-only immunoSEQ sequences, so filtering differed. Only in-frame clones appear in the TCRdb table, and some are missing; sequencing was by immunoSEQ multiplex PCR. The DNA gave D and trimming, while V, J and clone size come from that table. The repertoire holds 550,000 to 750,000 clones, with 90% to 95% as singletons. The data were obtained in a study of shared clonotypes between healthy human individuals. Notes on the study in general: It was observed that around 5% of naive CD4 clonotypes were shared across a handful of donors. Sorted-subset samples were not fully sequenced, rarefaction indicated.

CD45RO-negative cells were positively selected for CCR7, leaving out terminally differentiated effector memory CD45RA+ cells. CDR3 length equals 13 residues. V lost 3 bases, J lost 2 bases, and 7 bases lay in between. CDR1 LNHDA and CDR2 SQIVND come from the germline V gene (reference sequence). The specimen was naive CD8+ T cells sorted from blood. This chain joins TRBV19 and TRBJ1-2; D is undetermined. The sequence came from a man aged 30 to 39 in good health. The CDR3 sequence: CASSMSRNYGYTF. CDR3 nucleotides: TGTGCCAGTAGTATGTCGAGGAACTATGGCTACACCTTC. The full variable domain, completed using reference TRBV19 and TRBJ1-2, is DGGITQSPKYLFRKEGQNVTLSCEQNLNHDAMYWYRQDPGQGLRLIYYSQIVNDFQKGDIAEGYSVSREKKESFPLTVTSAQKNPTAFYLCASSMSRNYGYTFGSGTRLTVV.